Listed below are T cell receptor beta chains from one sample, sequenced in a study of T cells in localized non-small cell lung cancer. The assay was immunoSEQ multiplex PCR, and TCRdb's table has in-frame clones only and misses some. The table records 1,100 to 1,500 clones, approximately 24% of them present only once. Sequencing was performed on lung tumor tissue, taken before any cancer treatment. These receptors originate from a male donor older than 55 with stage III squamous cell lung carcinoma. CDR3s include the opening cysteine and the closing phenylalanine or tryptophan. A D gene is named only where the DNA matches it firmly. Size is stated for part of the rows, as once, few or many counts, or as a class when the clone is expanded.

>TRBD2|medium-sized|TRBJ2-2|TRBV9
TGTGCCAGCAGCGTAGCTATAGGGGCTAGCGGGGGGGCCTCCACCGGGGAGCTGTTTTTT
CASSVAIGASGGASTGELFF
>TRBD1|.|TRBJ2-7|TRBV28
TGTGCCAGCATCCCTTTGGGGACAGGAGGGGCGTACGAGCAGTACTTC
CASIPLGTGGAYEQYF
>.|.|TRBJ2-3|TRBV12-1
TGTGCCAGCAGCTTTCCCGGGGGAGACACAGATACGCAGTATTTT
CASSFPGGDTDTQYF
>.|.|TRBJ1-1|TRBV5-1
TGCGCCAGCAGCCCCCAGCAAGTGAACACTGAAGCTTTCTTT
CASSPQQVNTEAFF
>.|.|TRBJ1-1|TRBV6-8
TGTGCCAGCAGTGTGGAGGCAGGGAAGTCTGAAGCTTTCTTT
CASSVEAGKSEAFF
>.|.|TRBJ2-2|TRBV9
TGTGCCAGCAGCCCTCTGCAGGGTTCCACCGGGGAGCTGTTTTTT
CASSPLQGSTGELFF
>TRBD1|few|TRBJ2-7|TRBV6-8
TGTGCCAGCAGGTGGGCCGGGACAGGGCTGGGCGAGCAGTACTTC
CASRWAGTGLGEQYF
>.|large|TRBJ1-5|TRBV6-8
TGTGCCAGCAGTTACCAGGGACCTCAGCCCCAGCATTTT
CASSYQGPQPQHF
>TRBD1|few|TRBJ2-5|TRBV15
TGTGCCAGCAGCCCCCGTAGGACAGGGGAGGGAGAGACCCAGTACTTC
CASSPRRTGEGETQYF
>.|few|TRBJ1-6|TRBV6-8
TGTGCCAGCAGTACCCGGAGCACCTATAATTCACCCCTCCACTTT
CASSTRSTYNSPLHF
>.|.|TRBJ1-1|TRBV18
TGTGCCAGCTCACCCCCGACGCTCCTGAACACTGAAGCTTTCTTT
CASSPPTLLNTEAFF
>.|.|TRBJ2-5|TRBV10-3
TGTGCCATCAGTGAGACCACGGCCGGGACCCAGTACTTC
CAISETTAGTQYF
>.|few|TRBJ1-3|TRBV9
TGTGCCAGCAGCTTGGACGCCCGGCGGAACACCATATATTTT
CASSLDARRNTIYF
>.|.|TRBJ2-2|TRBV19
TGTGCCAGTACGGCGGCCCCGAACACCGGGGAGCTGTTTTTT
CASTAAPNTGELFF
>.|.|TRBJ1-1|TRBV5-1
TGCGCCAGCAGCTTGGCTGGCGAGGGGACTGAAGCTTTCTTT
CASSLAGEGTEAFF
>.|few|TRBJ2-3|TRBV6-8
TGTGCCAGCAGTTTGTTCAGGGCCTCCTCTAGCACAGATACGCAGTATTTT
CASSLFRASSSTDTQYF
>.|.|TRBJ2-3|TRBV1
TGCGCCAGCAGCCAACGTGTAGCGGTGACAGATACGCAGTATTTT
CASSQRVAVTDTQYF